The 13 T cell receptor beta chains given below trace back to one sample, sequenced in a study of T-cell memory formation after mild COVID-19 (dated by TCRdb to about 2021). The library relied on 5' RACE. Sequencing relied on an Illumina NovaSeq 6000. In-frame beta chains were kept once TCRdb had trimmed the public reads at Q25 with fastp and called clones with MiXCR. Identical CDR3 protein sequences are pooled into one entry, listed with their most common genes and DNA. The sample table records more than 300,000 distinct CDR3 sequences; more than 13% of these occur just once. Clones ranked in the top ten supply roughly a fifth of the sample. The sample taken for sequencing was PBMCs or a T cell subset sorted from them (not recorded which). Receptors were obtained from a man aged 18 to 30 who had mild COVID-19 (a few samples of this study predate the infection). The sample titles of this study are shuffled in the database, so cell type and time point are left out; the donor was told from shared clones.

The genes are TRBV7-3 and TRBJ2-1, with TRBD2 identical over 8 bases. This CDR3 has 15 amino acids. Germline CDR1 is SGHTA and CDR2 is FQGTGA. V was clipped by 2 bases and J by 2 bases; unmatched bases: 2. The CDR3 nucleotides are TGTGCCAGCAGCTTAGACGGGGGGGCCTACAATGAGCAGTTCTTC. Protein sequence: CASSLDGGAYNEQFF.

The sample holds a few counts of this clonotype. The V and J genes are TRBV5-4 and TRBJ1-1, with TRBD1 identical over 7 bases. The CDR3 length is 13 residues. The J segment lost 8 bases and the V segment lost 2 bases, leaving 6 bases of the junction unmatched. The germline V gene encodes CDR1 SGHNT and CDR2 YYREEE (reference sequence). The CDR3: CASSFRGTDEAFF. The CDR3 nucleotides read TGTGCCAGCAGCTTCCGCGGGACAGACGAAGCTTTCTTT.

The rearrangement joins TRBV12-3 or TRBV12-4 to TRBJ2-5; 7 bases fit TRBD2. With V trimmed by 7 bases and J by 3 bases, 11 bases remained unmatched. The CDR3 length is 15 residues. CDR3 sequence reads: CASTPSGTTEETQYF. CDR3 coding DNA: TGTGCCAGCACTCCCTCCGGGACTACCGAAGAGACCCAGTACTTC.

This clonotype was seen a handful of times. Compared with germline, one end of the junction differs, possibly owing to a read error. The chain employs TRBV7-7 and TRBJ2-2; 13 positions match TRBD2. Per the germline V gene, CDR1 is SSHAT and CDR2 is FNYEAQ (reference sequence). The CDR3 totals 16 residues. The chain's CDR3 is CASSSGLAGSTGELFF. CDR3 nucleotides: TGTGCTAGCAGCTCGGGACTAGCGGGGAGCACCGGGGAGCTGTTTTTT.

This chain joins TRBV15 and TRBJ1-1; weak D call: TRBD1 (6 bases). V lost 4 bases and J lost 0, with 12 bases in between. CDR1 is LNHNV and CDR2 is YYDKDF in the germline V gene (reference sequence). This CDR3 region has 15 residues. The CDR3 DNA sequence: TGTGCCACCAGCAACCCGACAGGCATGAACACTGAAGCTTTCTTT. Residues: CATSNPTGMNTEAFF. Complete variable domain (other parts from reference TRBV15 and TRBJ1-1): DAMVIQNPRYQVTQFGKPVTLSCSQTLNHNVMYWYQQKSSQAPKLLFHYYDKDFNNEADTPDNFQSRRPNTSFCFLDIRSPGLGDTAMYLCATSNPTGMNTEAFFGQGTRLTVV.

This clonotype turned up a few times. J is TRBJ2-3 and V is TRBV7-8; D is unclear. V was trimmed by 8 bases and J by 1 base, leaving 16 bases between them. Looked up from germline, CDR1 is SGHVS and CDR2 is FQNEAQ. This CDR3 spans 15 amino acids. Here the CDR3 DNA reads TGTGCCAGCTTAGTTGGACCGTGGGGCACAGATACGCAGTATTTT. Protein product: CASLVGPWGTDTQYF.

This rearrangement joins TRBV6-5 to TRBJ2-5; 9 bases line up with TRBD1. The CDR3 contains 16 residues. The J segment lost 4 bases and the V segment lost 0 bases, leaving 6 bases of the junction unmatched. Germline V CDR1 and CDR2: MNHEY, SVGAGI. The CDR3 DNA follows: TGTGCCAGCAGTTACTCCGGGACAGGGATCGGAGAGACCCAGTACTTC. This translates into CASSYSGTGIGETQYF.

This clonotype was seen a single time. The chain has TRBV7-9 and TRBJ2-3, with a tentative D call TRBD1 (6 bases). V was clipped by 5 bases and J by 2 bases, with 11 bases between them. Germline V CDR1 and CDR2: SEHNR, FQNEAQ (reference sequence). The CDR3 totals 14 residues. CDR3: CASSGQSYTDTQYF. Written as DNA, the CDR3 is TGTGCCAGCAGCGGACAGTCTTACACAGATACGCAGTATTTT.

This clonotype was counted between two and nine times. This chain links TRBV7-9 with TRBJ1-3; a possible D gene is TRBD1 (6 bases). V gave up 6 bases and J gave up 0 bases, with 9 bases separating them. CDR3 size: 14 residues. The germline V gene encodes CDR1 SEHNR and CDR2 FQNEAQ (reference sequence). This CDR3 reads CASRRDNSGNTIYF. The CDR3 bases are TGTGCCAGCAGAAGGGACAACTCTGGAAACACCATATATTTT.

The chain employs TRBV7-9 and TRBJ2-1; unclear D gene. Germline V gives CDR1 SEHNR, CDR2 FQNEAQ (reference sequence). V lost 1 base and J lost 11, with 9 bases in between. The CDR3 consists of 12 residues. CDR3 in DNA: TGTGCCAGCAGCTTAGACTGGGGAAAGCAGTTCTTC. Encoded protein: CASSLDWGKQFF.

A word on this clonotype: Possible read error: a much larger clone is one base away. The chain links TRBV20-1 to TRBJ2-6; D not resolved. With 5 bases removed from V and 1 base from J, the gap between germline ends came to 9 bases. This CDR3 has 14 amino acids. CDR1 is DFQATT and CDR2 is SNEGSKA in the germline V gene (reference sequence). The CDR3 DNA reads TGCAGTGCTCCTACTACGTCTGGGGCCAACGTCCTGACTTTC. This sequence encodes CSAPTTSGANVLTF.

This clonotype was observed many times. This chain connects TRBV6-2 or TRBV6-3 to TRBJ1-1, with D hard to call. Trimming shortened V by 10 bases and J by 4 bases, and 13 bases separated the two germline ends. The CDR3 loop spans 12 amino acids. In germline, CDR1 is MNHEY, CDR2 SVGEGT. The CDR3 sequence is CATRTGSTEAFF. The CDR3 nucleotides are TGTGCCACCCGAACGGGCAGCACTGAAGCTTTCTTT.

This clonotype was detected a few times. This chain connects TRBV29-1 to TRBJ2-5; 10 nucleotides agree with TRBD1. The CDR3 has 13 amino acids. Trimming at V came to 6 bases and at J to 4 bases, leaving 5 bases not matched to a gene. Germline lookup yields CDR1 SQVTM and CDR2 ANQGSEA. DNA for the CDR3: TGCAGCGTGGCCGGGACAGGGGTAGAGACCCAGTACTTC. Translation gives CSVAGTGVETQYF. The variable domain in full, with the rest retrieved from reference TRBV29-1 and TRBJ2-5, is SAVISQKPSRDICQRGTSLTIQCQVDSQVTMMFWYRQQPGQSLTLIATANQGSEATYESGFVIDKFPISRPNLTFSTLTVSNMSPEDSSIYLCSVAGTGVETQYFGPGTRLLVL.